The 22 T cell receptor beta chains given below trace back to one sample, sequenced in a study of breast tumors, draining lymph nodes, adjacent tissues. MiXCR was run by TCRdb on the multiplex PCR reads, yielding one entry per CDR3 protein. The sample holds some 170,000 distinct CDR3 sequences, 33% seen once. Breast cancer patients provided tissue from their axillary draining lymph nodes. Specimen: axillary lymph node tissue. Receptor source: a female donor with breast cancer. Some clones in this sample may be carry-over from other donors' samples.

This clonotype was detected a few times. This sequence may be a read error, since a much larger clone differs from it by one base. The rearrangement joins TRBV5-1 to TRBJ2-5, with 11 nucleotides matching TRBD1. V was clipped by 5 bases and J by 8 bases; unmatched bases: 8. The germline V gene encodes CDR1 SGHRS and CDR2 YFSETQ. This CDR3 spans 14 amino acids. In DNA, the CDR3 is TGCGCCAGCAGTAGGACAGGGGGCCGGAACACCCAGTACTTC. Its translation is CASSRTGGRNTQYF.

On this clonotype itself: A much larger clone differs from this one at a single base, so this may be a read error. The chain couples TRBV28 to TRBJ2-5; no firm D call. The CDR3 spans 15 residues. CDR1 and CDR2 from the germline V gene are MDHEN and SYDVKM. The ends were cut back, 3 bases at V and 4 bases at J, with 15 bases in the middle. The CDR3 protein is CASSFASSSSETQYF. Here the CDR3 DNA reads TGTGCCAGCAGTTTCGCTAGTAGCAGTTCAGAGACCCAGTACTTC. The whole variable domain, remainder taken from reference TRBV28 and TRBJ2-5, is DVKVTQSSRYLVKRTGEKVFLECVQDMDHENMFWYRQDPGLGLRLIYFSYDVKMKEKGDIPEGYSVSREKKERFSLILESASTNQTSMYLCASSFASSSSETQYFGPGTRLLVL.

This clonotype has just one count. CDR3: CASSLLTGSGLANEQFF. The CDR3 coding sequence is TGTGCCAGCAGCTTACTAACGGGAAGCGGGCTGGCGAATGAGCAGTTCTTC. V usage is TRBV11-2 and J usage is TRBJ2-1; possible D gene TRBD2, 6 bases. Germline values: CDR1 SGHAT, CDR2 FQNNGV. V lost 2 bases to trimming and J lost 7 bases, with 21 bases between them. This CDR3 has 17 residues.

The genes are TRBV27 and TRBJ1-1, with a tentative D call TRBD1 (5 bases). CDR3 length equals 14 residues. Trimming pared 5 bases from V and 1 base from J, leaving 11 bases between. Germline V gives CDR1 MNHEY, CDR2 SMNVEV (reference sequence). This CDR3 reads CASSIGQGNTEAFF. CDR3 in DNA: TGTGCCAGCAGTATTGGGCAGGGGAACACTGAAGCTTTCTTT.

This chain joins TRBV2 and TRBJ1-2; 10 bases agree with TRBD1. Losses at the gene ends were 5 bases for V and 0 bases for J; bases not matched to a gene: 12. This CDR3 spans 18 amino acids. Germline CDR1 SNHLY, CDR2 FYNNEI. CDR3 sequence (DNA): TGTGCCAGCAGTAAAACCGGGACAGGGGATGAAGCTAACTATGGCTACACCTTC. It translates to CASSKTGTGDEANYGYTF.

The table lists this clonotype with many counts. The rearrangement uses TRBV5-1 and TRBJ2-3; D call uncertain. Trimming stripped 0 bases from V and 0 bases from J, with 8 bases between. CDR3 size: 15 residues. Looked up from germline, CDR1 is SGHRS and CDR2 is YFSETQ. As DNA, the CDR3 is TGCGCCAGCAGCTTGGTAGGAACTAGCACAGATACGCAGTATTTT. Amino acids: CASSLVGTSTDTQYF.

Turning to this clonotype: Compared with germline, one end of the junction differs, possibly owing to a read error. The chain uses TRBV4-1 and TRBJ2-7, with 10 bases aligning to TRBD1. This CDR3 is 15 amino acids long. The germline V gene encodes CDR1 MGHRA and CDR2 YSYEKL. The CDR3 DNA sequence: TGCGTCAGCAGCCAAGTACCGGGACAGGGGATCGGGCAGTACTTC. Amino acid sequence: CVSSQVPGQGIGQYF.

In this sample, this clonotype turned up many times. This rearrangement joins TRBV7-3 to TRBJ2-5; D remains ambiguous. Germline-derived CDR1 and CDR2 are SGHTA and FQGTGA. CDR3 length equals 12 residues. Trimming stripped 4 bases from V and 4 bases from J, with 7 bases between. CDR3 sequence reads: CASSYDGETQYF. CDR3 DNA sequence: TGTGCCAGCAGCTACGACGGAGAGACCCAGTACTTC. The whole variable domain, remainder taken from reference TRBV7-3 and TRBJ2-5, is GAGVSQTPSNKVTEKGKYVELRCDPISGHTALYWYRQSLGQGPEFLIYFQGTGAADDSGLPNDRFFAVRPEGSVSTLKIQRTERGDSAVYLCASSYDGETQYFGPGTRLLVL.

The chain carries TRBV9 and TRBJ2-3, with 9 bases aligning to TRBD1. The CDR3 is 17 amino acids. Germline V lookup: CDR1 SGDLS, CDR2 YYNGEE. V dropped 4 bases and J dropped 1; count of bases not matched to a gene: 10. The CDR3 coding sequence is TGTGCCAGCAGCCCCCGGACAGGGGATGGGGGCACAGATACGCAGTATTTT. Residues: CASSPRTGDGGTDTQYF.

This clonotype was observed a few times. This chain uses TRBV19 with TRBJ1-1, with D unclear. Germline V gene lookup returns CDR1 LNHDA and CDR2 SQIVND (reference sequence). V was clipped by 3 bases and J by 5 bases, with 19 bases between them. The CDR3 has 16 amino acids. The CDR3 nucleotides are TGTGCCAGTAGTATCTATGCCGACTGGGGTGGGACTGAAGCTTTCTTT. This codes for CASSIYADWGGTEAFF.

This clonotype occurred many times. The J gene is TRBJ2-7, the V gene TRBV14; D possibly matches TRBD1 or TRBD2 (5 bases each). Per the germline V gene, CDR1 is SGHDN and CDR2 is FVKESK. CDR3 size: 14 residues. Trimming removed 2 bases at V and 5 bases at J, with 13 bases between. CDR3 nucleotide sequence: TGTGCCAGCAGCCAATACAGGTCCGGGAACGAGCAGTACTTC. Translating it yields CASSQYRSGNEQYF.

This clonotype came up many times. The chain combines TRBV19 with TRBJ2-3; TRBD2 matches 8 bases. The CDR3 runs 15 residues. The trim removed 5 bases at V and 4 bases at J, leaving 8 bases unmatched. From germline, CDR1 is LNHDA and CDR2 SQIVND (reference sequence). The CDR3 nucleotides are TGTGCCAGTAGTGCGCTCGGGGGGGAAGCAGATACGCAGTATTTT. It translates to CASSALGGEADTQYF.

Ten or more counts support this clonotype. The rearrangement links TRBV29-1 to TRBJ2-7; D may match TRBD1 or TRBD2 (5 bases each). Germline V CDR1 and CDR2: SQVTM, ANQGSEA. The CDR3 runs to 13 residues. The V gene lost 5 bases and the J gene lost 5 bases, with 16 bases spanning the gap. The CDR3 nucleotides read TGCAGCGTTCAGGGCCCAGGGAGCCACGAGCAGTACTTC. Protein: CSVQGPGSHEQYF.

This clonotype has a count of ten or more. The V call is TRBV10-2, the J call TRBJ2-5; 7 nucleotides agree with TRBD1. The CDR3 spans 14 residues. V dropped 5 bases and J dropped 2; count of bases not matched to a gene: 5. Germline V gives CDR1 WSHSY, CDR2 SAAADI. CDR3 coding DNA: TGCGCCAGCAGTTGGGACAGTAAACAAGAGACCCAGTACTTC. Its translation is CASSWDSKQETQYF.

The chain links TRBV24-1 to TRBJ2-5; no firm D call. The germline gives CDR1 KGHDR, CDR2 SFDVKD. V was shortened by 6 bases and J by 5 bases, with 18 bases between the two germline ends. The CDR3 is 15 residues long. CDR3 amino acids: CATSPSSGGWETQYF. The CDR3 DNA reads TGTGCCACCAGTCCGTCTAGTGGCGGCTGGGAGACCCAGTACTTC.

The chain employs TRBV7-8 and TRBJ1-5; D is unresolved. Germline values: CDR1 SGHVS, CDR2 FQNEAQ. This CDR3 is 16 amino acids long. Deletions cut 4 bases from V and 11 bases from J, with 24 bases between. In DNA, the CDR3 is TGTGCCAGCAGCTCTTCCGGGATGAACTCGGAAGAGACCCAGCATTTT. Translated, it gives CASSSSGMNSEETQHF.

This clonotype was picked up many times. The chain has TRBV28 and TRBJ1-5; 7 nucleotides line up with TRBD1. Germline V gene sequence: CDR1 MDHEN, CDR2 SYDVKM. The CDR3 contains 14 residues. The junction had 7 bases not matched to a gene; V was cut back by 4 bases and J by 7 bases. CDR3 amino acids: CASSYRQGVQPQHF. The CDR3 DNA is TGTGCCAGCAGTTATCGACAGGGTGTACAGCCCCAGCATTTT.

This clonotype appeared many times. The genes are TRBV5-1 and TRBJ1-4, with TRBD1 matching over 9 bases. CDR1 and CDR2 (germline): SGHRS, YFSETQ. The CDR3 runs to 14 residues. V shed 4 bases, J shed 6 bases, and the junction held 4 bases outside the gene matches. The CDR3 region has the DNA TGCGCCAGCAGCCGACAGGGGGGAGATGAAAAACTGTTTTTT. It yields the protein CASSRQGGDEKLFF.

This clonotype was seen a handful of times. This sequence may be a read error, since a much larger clone differs from it by one base. This sequence joins TRBV6-1 and TRBJ2-7; no reliable D call. The germline CDR1 and CDR2 sequences are MNHNS and SASEGT. CDR3 length: 13 amino acids. V was clipped by 2 bases and J by 3 bases, with 8 bases between them. CDR3 in DNA: TGTGCCAGCAGTGAAAACCCATTCTACGAGCAGTACTTC. Encoded protein: CASSENPFYEQYF.

With regard to this clonotype: This may be a read error: a much more frequent sequence differs by one nucleotide. This chain connects TRBV5-1 to TRBJ2-5; D is possibly TRBD2 (6 bases). In germline, CDR1 is SGHRS, CDR2 YFSETQ. This CDR3 has 14 residues. Trimming removed 4 bases at V and 2 bases at J, with 12 bases between. The CDR3 is CASSLRDWQETQYF. In DNA form, the CDR3 reads TGCGCCAGCAGCCTGAGGGACTGGCAAGAGACCCAGTACTTC.

The V call is TRBV6-1, the J call TRBJ1-4, with 9 positions matching TRBD1. Losses at the gene ends were 5 bases for V and 4 bases for J; bases not matched to a gene: 23. The CDR3 is 21 residues long. The germline V gene has CDR1 MNHNS and CDR2 SASEGT. CDR3 in DNA: TGTGCCAGCAGTTGGACAGGGGAGAATCAGCCCCTATCAATTATTAATGAAAAACTGTTTTTT. Amino acids: CASSWTGENQPLSIINEKLFF.

This clonotype has ten or more counts. The V gene is TRBV29-1, the J gene TRBJ2-7, with 8 positions matching TRBD2. The CDR3 loop spans 14 amino acids. V was clipped by 7 bases and J by 6 bases; unmatched bases: 14. Germline lookup yields CDR1 SQVTM and CDR2 ANQGSEA. Written as DNA, the CDR3 is TGCAGCGCCTGTACTAGCGGAGCCCGCCGCGAGCAGTACTTC. It specifies CSACTSGARREQYF.